The TCR beta chain under discussion was sequenced for a study of T-cell reconstitution after alpha-beta-depleted transplantation in children. It was with unique molecular identifiers that the TCRbeta library was prepared. TCRdb analysed the PCR reads with MiXCR anew, one entry per CDR3 protein. The repertoire holds about 58,000 distinct CDR3 sequences, less than 55% seen once, with under 98% in the top ten. The length of the CDR3 is 14 residues. Germline lookup yields CDR1 LGHDT and CDR2 YNNKEL (reference sequence). V was shortened by 2 bases and J by 14 bases, with 19 bases between the two germline ends. Details on this clonotype: The antigen remains undetermined.

General study findings and limits: Among T cells one year after transplant, newly produced cells accounted for most counts and diversity. Two months or so post-transplant, alpha-beta T cells reportedly derived from several hundred expanded graft clones. Surviving recipient T cells and thymic progenitors produced the high day-60 TCRbeta diversity seen in some patients.

J is TRBJ2-1 and V is TRBV3-1; D is unresolved. This material consisted of PBMCs, mostly from graft donor cells, taken 360 days after TCRalphabeta/CD19-depleted stem cell transplant. The receptor comes from a male patient younger than 18 who had a stem cell transplant for acute lymphoblastic leukemia, so the T cells may come from the graft donor. This chain's CDR3 is CASSQSEGLGREFF. CDR3 sequence (DNA): TGTGCCAGCAGCCAATCAGAAGGGTTGGGTCGGGAGTTCTTC.